Listed below are T cell receptor beta chains from one sample, sequenced in a study of CD8 T cells in Susac syndrome. Each CDR3 protein gets one entry after TCRdb re-called the immunoSEQ multiplex PCR reads with MiXCR. The sample lists 150,000 to 200,000 distinct CDR3 sequences, about 90% occurring once. The sequencing sample was made of CD4+ T cells from PBMCs. Source of these receptors: a human donor in good health. Each CDR3 is given with its conserved first and last residue. The D gene is left open where the match is weak. Clone size appears in some rows only: once, few, many, or a class for an expanded clone.

TRBV11-2,-,TRBJ2-5,-,CASSSQGVLKTQYF,TGTGCCAGCAGTTCACAGGGTGTGCTAAAGACCCAGTACTTC
TRBV7-9,-,TRBJ2-3,-,CASSQRTTRSRTDTQYF,TGTGCCAGCAGCCAGCGCACTACCCGGAGTCGCACAGATACGCAGTATTTT
TRBV28,-,TRBJ2-5,-,CASSPSTSQETQYF,TGTGCCAGCAGCCCCTCAACAAGTCAAGAGACCCAGTACTTC
TRBV5-1,-,TRBJ2-2,-,CASSLAGQLNTGELFF,TGCGCCAGCAGCTTAGCGGGACAGCTGAACACCGGGGAGCTGTTTTTT
TRBV12-3/TRBV12-4,-,TRBJ2-3,-,CASSFPKTDTQYF,TGTGCCAGCAGTTTTCCCAAGACAGATACGCAGTATTTT
TRBV2,-,TRBJ1-5,-,CASSEVSSSNQPQHF,TGTGCCAGCAGTGAAGTATCCTCTAGCAATCAGCCCCAGCATTTT
TRBV29-1,TRBD1,TRBJ1-6,-,CSVKTGDNSPLHF,TGCAGCGTAAAAACAGGGGATAATTCACCCCTCCACTTT
TRBV5-1,-,TRBJ1-6,-,CASSLATGGSPLHF,TGCGCCAGCAGCTTAGCGACAGGAGGTTCACCCCTCCACTTT
TRBV15,TRBD1,TRBJ2-3,-,CATSRDQGTGGMDTQYF,TGTGCCACCAGCAGAGATCAAGGGACAGGGGGCATGGATACGCAGTATTTT
TRBV7-2,TRBD2,TRBJ2-5,-,CASSRGVSETQYF,TGTGCCAGCAGCCGGGGGGTGTCAGAGACCCAGTACTTC
TRBV14,TRBD1,TRBJ2-2,-,CASSQSRGIGELFF,TGTGCCAGCAGCCAATCCAGGGGGATCGGGGAGCTGTTTTTT
TRBV23-1,TRBD2,TRBJ2-5,-,CASPELAGDQETQYF,TGCGCCAGCCCTGAACTAGCGGGGGATCAAGAGACCCAGTACTTC
TRBV20-1,TRBD2,TRBJ2-1,once,CSASRLAGYNEQFF,TGCAGTGCTAGTCGACTAGCGGGCTACAATGAGCAGTTCTTC
TRBV7-2,-,TRBJ2-7,-,CASSPTGRYYEQYF,TGTGCCAGCAGTCCTACTGGACGGTACTACGAGCAGTACTTC
TRBV7-2,-,TRBJ2-3,once,CASSLSPGVPTDTQYF,TGTGCCAGCAGCTTAAGTCCGGGAGTTCCAACAGATACGCAGTATTTT
TRBV7-6,TRBD1,TRBJ2-7,-,CASSLAPLGQGAYEQYF,TGTGCCAGCAGCTTAGCCCCCCTAGGACAGGGGGCCTACGAGCAGTACTTC
TRBV29-1,TRBD1,TRBJ1-4,-,CSVAVSTGGNEKLFF,TGCAGCGTTGCCGTTTCGACAGGGGGTAATGAAAAACTGTTTTTT
TRBV5-1,-,TRBJ1-1,-,CASSSPGAGGTEAFF,TGCGCCAGCAGCTCCCCAGGCGCGGGGGGGACTGAAGCTTTCTTT
TRBV4-1,-,TRBJ2-3,-,CASSHSRVTDTQYF,TGCGCCAGCAGCCATAGCCGGGTCACAGATACGCAGTATTTT
TRBV12-3/TRBV12-4,-,TRBJ1-4,-,CATADSGEKLFF,TGTGCCACCGCGGACAGTGGGGAAAAACTGTTTTTT
TRBV5-4,-,TRBJ2-3,-,CASSFGYIGDTQYF,TGTGCCAGCAGCTTCGGGTACATTGGGGATACGCAGTATTTT
TRBV5-1,-,TRBJ2-5,-,CASSAGPRGETQYF,TGCGCCAGCAGCGCGGGACCAAGGGGGGAGACCCAGTACTTC
TRBV3-1,-,TRBJ2-1,-,CASSPSESSYNEQFF,TGTGCCAGCAGCCCTAGCGAGAGCTCCTACAATGAGCAGTTCTTC
TRBV27,-,TRBJ2-7,-,CASSSPPNSYEQYF,TGTGCCAGCAGTTCCCCGCCAAACTCCTACGAGCAGTACTTC
TRBV7-2,-,TRBJ2-7,-,CASSFTAGAYYEQYF,TGTGCCAGCAGCTTCACCGCGGGGGCCTACTACGAGCAGTACTTC
TRBV12-3/TRBV12-4,TRBD2,TRBJ2-5,-,CASSFGTSGVLYETQYF,TGTGCCAGCAGTTTCGGGACTAGCGGGGTACTTTATGAGACCCAGTACTTC
TRBV29-1,TRBD2,TRBJ2-2,-,CSVLHSGRITGELFF,TGCAGCGTTCTCCATAGCGGGAGGATCACCGGGGAGCTGTTTTTT
TRBV29-1,-,TRBJ1-1,-,CSVKGMNTEAFF,TGCAGCGTGAAGGGAATGAACACTGAAGCTTTCTTT
TRBV10-2,-,TRBJ2-4,-,CASSEVRAKNIQYF,TGCGCCAGCAGTGAGGTCCGTGCCAAAAACATTCAGTACTTC
TRBV19,TRBD1,TRBJ2-7,-,CASSPQDRGYDEQYF,TGTGCCAGTAGTCCTCAGGACAGGGGGTACGACGAGCAGTACTTC
TRBV19,-,TRBJ1-2,-,CASSTLDSYDGYTF,TGTGCCAGTAGTACCCTGGACAGTTACGATGGCTACACCTTC